The 10 T cell receptor beta chains below come from one sample, sequenced in a study of CD8 T cells in ankylosing spondylitis. Whole-study results and caveats: Seemingly characteristic of ankylosing spondylitis blood was a TCR beta motif consisting of eight highly homologous variants.

Their recognized antigens are unknown. Using its own MiXCR run on the 5' RACE reads, TCRdb lists one record per CDR3 protein. The sample holds fewer than 500,000 distinct CDR3 sequences, about 20% seen once. Sequenced sample: blood, either unsorted or a sorted T cell fraction (not recorded which). The source is a male donor with ankylosing spondylitis.

This clonotype has only a few counts. The V call is TRBV19, the J call TRBJ2-1; perhaps TRBD2 as D (5 bases). Germline assignment: CDR1 LNHDA and CDR2 SQIVND (reference sequence). Between the trimmed V and J ends, which lost 1 base and 4 bases, there was a span of 14 bases. The CDR3 sequence is 16 residues long. The CDR3 sequence: CASSIVSQRGYNEQFF. The CDR3 DNA is TGTGCCAGTAGTATAGTTTCCCAACGGGGTTACAATGAGCAGTTCTTC.

This clonotype came up a few times. The gene calls are TRBV4-2 and TRBJ2-5; D is perhaps TRBD1 (5 bases). Trimming left V 1 base short and J 0 bases short, with 9 bases between. CDR1 LGHNA and CDR2 YNFKEQ come from the germline V gene. CDR3 size: 15 residues. CDR3 in DNA: TGTGCCAGCAGCCAAGTAGGGGCGGACCAAGAGACCCAGTACTTC. Residues: CASSQVGADQETQYF.

This clonotype was seen more than once but under ten times. V gene TRBV10-3 combines with J gene TRBJ2-7, with D possibly being TRBD2 (5 bases). V was shortened by 4 bases and J by 0 bases, with 7 bases between the two germline ends. The CDR3 sequence is 13 residues long. Per germline, CDR1 ENHRY and CDR2 SYGVKD. For the CDR3, the DNA is TGTGCCATCAGTGGGCGGGTCTCCTACGAGCAGTACTTC. Translation gives CAISGRVSYEQYF.

The chain carries TRBV9 and TRBJ2-7; 8 positions agree with TRBD2. The germline CDR1 and CDR2 sequences are SGDLS and YYNGEE. Losses at the gene ends were 4 bases for V and 2 bases for J; bases not matched to a gene: 5. The CDR3 is made up of 14 amino acids. CDR3 coding DNA: TGTGCCAGCAGCCCGGGAGGGGGACCCTACGAGCAGTACTTC. This encodes CASSPGGGPYEQYF.

This rearrangement joins TRBV2 to TRBJ2-3; D perhaps matches TRBD1 (5 bases). The CDR3 length is 16 residues. Germline V gene sequence: CDR1 SNHLY, CDR2 FYNNEI. V was cut by 3 bases and J by 1 base, with 14 bases left in between. CDR3 DNA: TGTGCCAGCAGTGAGGGGCTGAGGCAGGGCACAGATACGCAGTATTTT. This encodes CASSEGLRQGTDTQYF.

V is TRBV3-1 and J is TRBJ2-3; TRBD2 aligns across 8 bases. Germline V lookup: CDR1 LGHDT, CDR2 YNNKEL (reference sequence). The length of the CDR3 is 14 residues. Trimming cost V 0 bases and J 6 bases; bases outside gene matches: 2. The CDR3 nucleotides are TGTGCCAGCAGCCAAGACGGGAGGGCGGATACGCAGTATTTT. Protein product: CASSQDGRADTQYF.

This clonotype was seen a few times. CDR3 residues: CASSLIGDTQYF. The CDR3 bases are TGTGCCAGCAGCTTGATAGGAGATACGCAGTATTTT. The chain couples TRBV5-8 to TRBJ2-3, with D unresolved. V lost 1 base to trimming and J lost 5 bases, with 5 bases between them. The CDR3 length is 12 residues. Germline V gene data show CDR1 as SGHTS and CDR2 as YDEGEE.

The rearrangement links TRBV20-1 to TRBJ2-3; no clear D. V was pared by 6 bases and J by 2 bases, with 6 bases between. Germline CDR1 DFQATT, CDR2 SNEGSKA (reference sequence). This CDR3 region has 11 residues. CDR3 sequence (DNA): TGCAGTGCCTTCTACACAGATACGCAGTATTTT. Translation gives CSAFYTDTQYF.

This clonotype occurred a few times. The gene calls are TRBV6-1 and TRBJ2-7; TRBD1 matches at 7 bases. V was pared by 6 bases and J by 3 bases, with 8 bases of the junction left unmatched. This CDR3 region has 14 residues. Germline lookup yields CDR1 MNHNS and CDR2 SASEGT. CDR3 sequence reads: CASRIRDSYYEQYF. The CDR3 DNA reads as TGTGCCAGCAGAATCCGGGACAGCTACTACGAGCAGTACTTC.

The chain uses TRBV12-3 or TRBV12-4 and TRBJ1-5; 8 nucleotides match TRBD1. This CDR3 has 15 residues. The ends lost 6 bases at V and 0 bases at J; junction bases unmatched: 4. The chain's CDR3 is CASRGTGHSNQPQHF. DNA of the CDR3: TGTGCCAGCAGGGGGACAGGCCATAGCAATCAGCCCCAGCATTTT.